This passage covers 24 T cell receptor beta chains from one sample sequenced in a study of blood T cell repertoires in COVID-19. TCRdb's copy holds only in-frame clones and misses some; the assay was immunoSEQ multiplex PCR. The table has about 34,000 clones, roughly three quarters seen once; the top ten hold 16%. The sample comprised peripheral blood. These TCRs come from a human donor in a cohort sampled during active COVID-19.

DNA of the CDR3: TGTGCCTGGAGAGTTGGGGCTCTCGGCACAGATACGCAGTATTTT. Translated: CAWRVGALGTDTQYF. This chain uses TRBV30 with TRBJ2-3; possibly TRBD1 for D (5 bases). CDR3 length equals 15 residues. The germline CDR1 and CDR2 sequences are GTSNPN and SVGIG (reference sequence). V was cut by 3 bases and J by 1 base, with 14 bases left in between.

The chain recombines TRBV6-5 with TRBJ2-7; maybe TRBD2 (6 bases). V was pared by 5 bases and J by 5 bases, with 19 bases between. The CDR3 sequence is 15 residues long. CDR1 is MNHEY and CDR2 is SVGAGI in the germline V gene. The CDR3 bases are TGTGCCAGCAGTCCTAGCGCCCTGTTCTGGGACGAGCAGTACTTC. Its translation: CASSPSALFWDEQYF.

V is TRBV28 and J is TRBJ1-2, with a possible D match to TRBD1 (5 bases). The CDR3 contains 13 residues. The germline gives CDR1 MDHEN, CDR2 SYDVKM. V was shortened by 7 bases and J by 7 bases, with 16 bases between the two germline ends. The CDR3 DNA reads as TGTGCCAGCATCCGGGGGGGGGAGGTTGGCTACACCTTC. This gives the protein CASIRGGEVGYTF.

This clone was picked up one time. The chain has TRBV12-3 or TRBV12-4 and TRBJ2-7; unclear D gene. The V end lost 3 bases, the J end lost 4 bases, and 10 bases lay between the germline ends. The CDR3 contains 13 residues. The CDR3 region has the DNA TGTGCCAGCAGTTTCGTCGCAGGTTACGAGCAGTACTTC. It is translated as CASSFVAGYEQYF.

The chain recombines TRBV2 with TRBJ1-1; 7 nucleotides line up with TRBD1. The CDR3 runs 15 residues. J gave up 11 bases and V 2 bases, and 14 bases lay outside the gene matches. Germline lookup yields CDR1 SNHLY and CDR2 FYNNEI. The CDR3 sequence is CASSENQFGHRGAFF. The CDR3 region has the DNA TGTGCCAGCAGTGAAAACCAATTCGGGCACAGGGGTGCTTTCTTT.

The chain couples TRBV18 to TRBJ1-5, with 9 bases fitting TRBD1. V shed 3 bases and J 5 bases; nucleotides not matched to a gene: 20. The CDR3 totals 20 residues. CDR1 KGHSH and CDR2 LQKENI come from the germline V gene. The CDR3 DNA reads as TGTGCCAGCTCACCCACGAGGACAGGGGCCGCTCACTACCTAGATCAGCCCCAGCATTTT. Translation gives CASSPTRTGAAHYLDQPQHF.

Points on this clone: Additional DNA sequences in this sample encode the identical CDR3. This rearrangement joins TRBV18 to TRBJ1-1; TRBD1 matches 7 bases. The CDR3 loop spans 14 amino acids. Germline trimming cut 3 bases from V and 0 bases from J; bases unmatched to any gene: 1. Per the germline V gene, CDR1 is KGHSH and CDR2 is LQKENI. The CDR3 nucleotides read TGTGCCAGCTCACCGGGACAGCTGAACACTGAAGCTTTCTTT. Its translation is CASSPGQLNTEAFF.

V is TRBV9 and J is TRBJ1-2; 8 nucleotides agree with TRBD1. J was trimmed by 8 bases and V by 2 bases; bases with no gene match: 5. This CDR3 is built from 13 residues. Germline CDR1 SGDLS, CDR2 YYNGEE. CDR3 sequence: CASSVGTGGGYTF. In DNA, the CDR3 is TGTGCCAGCAGCGTGGGTACAGGGGGGGGCTACACCTTC.

The chain employs TRBV5-1 and TRBJ2-3, with 8 positions matching TRBD2. This CDR3 is 14 amino acids long. CDR1 and CDR2 (germline): SGHRS, YFSETQ. With 7 bases clipped from V and 8 bases from J, the junction kept 12 bases outside the gene matches. This chain's CDR3 is CASGNSGAQSTQYF. As DNA, the CDR3 is TGCGCCAGCGGTAATAGCGGGGCACAGAGTACGCAGTATTTT.

The chain employs TRBV24-1 and TRBJ2-3, with D tentatively TRBD2 (6 bases). Looked up from germline, CDR1 is KGHDR and CDR2 is SFDVKD. This CDR3 has 13 residues. V was cut by 4 bases and J by 8 bases, with 12 bases left in between. The CDR3 sequence is CATSDGAGITQYF. CDR3 DNA sequence: TGTGCCACCAGTGACGGAGCGGGCATTACGCAGTATTTT.

This clone turned up a few times. This rearrangement joins TRBV4-1 to TRBJ1-1, with D perhaps matching TRBD1 (6 bases). Germline V gene data show CDR1 as MGHRA and CDR2 as YSYEKL. The CDR3 runs to 15 residues. V dropped 11 bases and J dropped 1 base, with 20 bases sitting between them. The DNA of the CDR3 is TGCGCCCGCCGCCGCCGGGGGGCGCGGAACACTGAAGCTTTCTTT. Its translation: CARRRRGARNTEAFF.

The chain combines TRBV3-1 (or the pseudogene TRBV3-2) with TRBJ1-2; D is uncertain. Per the germline V gene, CDR1 is LGHDT and CDR2 is YNNKEL (reference sequence). V was trimmed by 1 base and J by 2 bases, leaving 5 bases between them. The CDR3 totals 13 residues. The CDR3 loop reads CASSQAANYGYTF. Here the CDR3 DNA reads TGTGCCAGCAGCCAAGCCGCGAACTATGGCTACACCTTC.

The DNA of the CDR3 is TGTGCCAGCAGTCAACAGGGTTTTTTAGGGACTGAAGCTTTCTTT. This codes for CASSQQGFLGTEAFF. This sequence joins TRBV6-5 and TRBJ1-1; maybe TRBD1 (6 bases). CDR3 length equals 15 residues. Germline V gives CDR1 MNHEY, CDR2 SVGAGI. Trimming cost V 5 bases and J 5 bases, with 18 bases left between them.

The genes are TRBV6-1 and TRBJ1-4; TRBD1 might be the D (6 bases). Trimming took 3 bases from V and 8 from J, leaving 22 bases between them. There are 17 residues in the CDR3. Germline CDR1 reads MNHNS; CDR2 reads SASEGT. The DNA for the CDR3 is TGTGCCAGCAGTGAGACCCCCCCCCTGGGGGGGCGAGAAAAACTGTTTTTT. Translating gives CASSETPPLGGREKLFF.

This sequence joins TRBV19 and TRBJ1-1, with 8 positions matching TRBD1. Germline CDR1 and CDR2: LNHDA and SQIVND (reference sequence). The V and J ends lost 5 bases and 4 bases, in that order; junction bases with no gene match: 12. The CDR3 extends over 16 amino acids. Written as DNA, the CDR3 is TGTGCCAGTAGTGGACAGGGCGGGCGGTGGGTCACTGAAGCTTTCTTT. It is translated as CASSGQGGRWVTEAFF.

CDR3 in amino acids: CATSDRLLTDTQYF. The CDR3, as DNA: TGTGCCACCAGTGATCGATTACTGACAGATACGCAGTATTTT. V is TRBV24-1 and J is TRBJ2-3; D is ambiguous. Trimming stripped 3 bases from V and 3 bases from J, with 9 bases between. Looked up from germline, CDR1 is KGHDR and CDR2 is SFDVKD. The CDR3 sequence is 14 residues long.

The rearrangement links TRBV28 to TRBJ1-6; tentative D call: TRBD1 (6 bases). The length of the CDR3 is 14 residues. CDR1 MDHEN and CDR2 SYDVKM come from the germline V gene. V lost 8 bases to trimming and J lost 6 bases, with 14 bases between them. The CDR3 DNA is TGTGCCAGCTCACCGGGACAAACTAATTCACCCCTCCACTTT. It translates to CASSPGQTNSPLHF.

The V and J genes are TRBV7-2 and TRBJ2-5, with 8 bases identical to TRBD1. The CDR3 contains 16 residues. CDR1 and CDR2 from the germline V gene are SGHTA and FQGNSA. V shed 1 base and J 4 bases; nucleotides not matched to a gene: 8. CDR3 bases: TGTGCCAGCAGCTTAGTTGGGCAGGGGGCAGTAGAGACCCAGTACTTC. Translated, it gives CASSLVGQGAVETQYF.

V gene TRBV6-2 or TRBV6-3 combines with J gene TRBJ2-1, with D possibly TRBD2 on 6 matching bases. This CDR3 contains 13 residues. Germline assignment: CDR1 MNHEY and CDR2 SVGEGT. The V gene lost 2 bases and the J gene lost 8 bases, with 10 bases spanning the gap. The CDR3 DNA sequence: TGTGCCAGCAGTTACCCTGGGGGGTATGAGCAGTTCTTC. Its protein is CASSYPGGYEQFF.

The sample holds one count of this clone. The V call is TRBV28, the J call TRBJ2-7; 12 bases are a match to TRBD1. From germline, CDR1 is MDHEN and CDR2 SYDVKM. Trimming at V came to 7 bases and at J to 12 bases, leaving 10 bases not matched to a gene. This CDR3 is 13 amino acids long. CDR3 residues: CASTGGTGGRWYF. As DNA, the CDR3 is TGTGCCAGCACGGGGGGGACAGGGGGCCGCTGGTACTTC. The entire variable domain, with the rest obtained from reference TRBV28 and TRBJ2-7, is as follows: DVKVTQSSRYLVKRTGEKVFLECVQDMDHENMFWYRQDPGLGLRLIYFSYDVKMKEKGDIPEGYSVSREKKERFSLILESASTNQTSMYLCASTGGTGGRWYFGPGTRLTVT.

This clone has only a few counts. V and J are TRBV27 and TRBJ1-6, with TRBD1 identical over 7 bases. Trimming at V came to 4 bases and at J to 9 bases, leaving 12 bases not matched to a gene. This CDR3 is built from 16 residues. The germline V gene has CDR1 MNHEY and CDR2 SMNVEV (reference sequence). CDR3 DNA sequence: TGTGCCAGCAGTTACCTACAGGGGAGTATAGGTTCACCCCTCCACTTT. Protein sequence: CASSYLQGSIGSPLHF.

This clone was seen only once. The chain combines TRBV28 with TRBJ2-7; TRBD1 agrees at 10 bases. CDR3 length: 14 residues. V shed 4 bases, J shed 5 bases, and the junction held 5 bases outside the gene matches. Germline V gene sequence: CDR1 MDHEN, CDR2 SYDVKM. CDR3 DNA sequence: TGTGCCAGCAGTTCGACAGGGGGCCCCAACGAGCAGTACTTC. This encodes CASSSTGGPNEQYF.

The rearrangement uses TRBV7-7 and TRBJ2-2; 9 bases are a match to TRBD2. Germline V CDR1 and CDR2: SSHAT, FNYEAQ (reference sequence). V was pared by 7 bases and J by 4 bases, with 7 bases of the junction left unmatched. The CDR3 has 15 amino acids. In nucleotides, the CDR3 is TGTGCCAGCATCGTAGCGGGGGCGCCCACCGGGGAGCTGTTTTTT. Its translation: CASIVAGAPTGELFF.

This clone was observed a few times. The chain uses TRBV30 and TRBJ1-6; weak D call: TRBD1 (5 bases). Germline CDR1 and CDR2: GTSNPN and SVGIG (reference sequence). Trimming removed 3 bases from V and 0 bases from J, with 9 bases in between. The CDR3 is made up of 15 amino acids. CDR3 sequence (DNA): TGTGCCTGGAGGGTTGACAGCTCCTATAATTCACCCCTCCACTTT. It yields the protein CAWRVDSSYNSPLHF. Full variable domain (missing parts from reference TRBV30 and TRBJ1-6): SQTIHQWPATLVQPVGSPLSLECTVEGTSNPNLYWYRQAAGRGLQLLFYSVGIGQISSEVPQNLSASRPQDRQFILSSKKLLLSDSGFYLCAWRVDSSYNSPLHFGNGTRLTVT.